This passage covers 8 T cell receptor beta chains from one sample sequenced in a study of CD8 T cells in Susac syndrome. Reverse transcription of about 0.5 to 1 ug RNA used random hexamers. MiXCR was run by TCRdb on the immunoSEQ multiplex PCR reads, yielding one entry per CDR3 protein. This table has some 200,000 distinct CDR3 sequences, 95% appearing once. The sequencing sample was made of CD8+ T cells from PBMCs. Receptors were obtained from a human donor with Susac syndrome.

The sample holds a few counts of this clonotype. At one end, the junction sequence differs from germline, possibly due to a read error. The J gene is TRBJ2-7, the V gene TRBV5-1; D might be TRBD1 (6 bases). Germline-derived CDR1 and CDR2 are SGHRS and YFSETQ. The CDR3 is made up of 13 amino acids. This chain's CDR3 is CASSLDRSYEQYF. The CDR3 region has the DNA TGTGCCAGCAGTTTAGACAGGAGCTACGAGCAGTACTTC. The entire variable domain, with the rest obtained from reference TRBV5-1 and TRBJ2-7, is as follows: KAGVTQTPRYLIKTRGQQVTLSCSPISGHRSVSWYQQTPGQGLQFLFEYFSETQRNKGNFPGRFSGRQFSNSRSEMNVSTLELGDSALYLCASSLDRSYEQYFGPGTRLTVT.

The rearrangement links TRBV5-4 to TRBJ1-1; a weak D match, TRBD1 (5 bases). This CDR3 is 14 amino acids long. Trimming took off 4 bases at V and 4 bases at J, with 14 bases between the two ends. Looked up from germline, CDR1 is SGHNT and CDR2 is YYREEE (reference sequence). CDR3 protein: CASSERGEGTEAFF. As DNA, the CDR3 is TGTGCCAGCAGCGAACGGGGGGAGGGCACTGAAGCTTTCTTT.

The chain combines TRBV30 with TRBJ2-5, with a tentative D call TRBD1 (6 bases). The germline V and J ends were trimmed by 8 bases and 5 bases, with 15 bases remaining between them. CDR3 size: 12 residues. The germline CDR1 and CDR2 sequences are GTSNPN and SVGIG (reference sequence). The CDR3 region is CAGNRVRETQYF. The CDR3, as DNA: TGTGCCGGAAACAGGGTTAGGGAGACCCAGTACTTC.

The genes are TRBV7-3 and TRBJ2-3, with D uncertain. Germline values: CDR1 SGHTA, CDR2 FQGTGA. The length of the CDR3 is 13 residues. Trimming left V 2 bases short and J 1 base short, with 4 bases between. This CDR3 is CASSLWGTDTQYF. The CDR3 DNA sequence: TGTGCCAGCAGCTTATGGGGCACAGATACGCAGTATTTT.

This chain connects TRBV4-1 to TRBJ2-1, with TRBD1 matching 12 bases. V dropped 4 bases and J dropped 6; count of bases not matched to a gene: 1. There are 14 residues in the CDR3. Germline V lookup: CDR1 MGHRA, CDR2 YSYEKL. The CDR3 region has the DNA TGCGCCAGCAGCCTGGGACAGGGGGCCAATGAGCAGTTCTTC. Protein product: CASSLGQGANEQFF.

This chain links TRBV9 with TRBJ2-7; the D gene is possibly TRBD1 (6 bases). V was cut by 4 bases and J by 5 bases, with 16 bases left in between. Germline CDR1 and CDR2: SGDLS and YYNGEE. The CDR3 runs 14 residues. CDR3 sequence (DNA): TGTGCCAGCAGCATGAACAGGGACCCCCACGAGCAGTACTTC. It translates to CASSMNRDPHEQYF.

CDR3 bases: TGTGCCAGCTCACCACCGGGGGGGGCAGGGACATACGAGCAGTACTTC. Its translation: CASSPPGGAGTYEQYF. The chain is built from TRBV18 and TRBJ2-7, with D perhaps matching TRBD2 (7 bases). The CDR3 consists of 16 residues. V dropped 0 bases and J dropped 4 bases, with 16 bases sitting between them. Germline V gene data show CDR1 as KGHSH and CDR2 as LQKENI. Variable domain in full (rest from reference TRBV18 and TRBJ2-7): NAGVMQNPRHLVRRRGQEARLRCSPMKGHSHVYWYRQLPEEGLKFMVYLQKENIIDESGMPKERFSAEFPKEGPSILRIQQVVRGDSAAYFCASSPPGGAGTYEQYFGPGTRLTVT.

The rearrangement links TRBV13 to TRBJ2-1, with 9 bases aligning to TRBD2. The CDR3 extends over 15 amino acids. The V segment lost 7 bases and the J segment 7 bases; nucleotides outside the gene matches: 11. Germline assignment: CDR1 PRHDT and CDR2 FYEKMQ (reference sequence). The CDR3: CASKQGLAGDNEQFF. The CDR3 DNA follows: TGTGCCAGCAAACAGGGGTTAGCGGGAGATAATGAGCAGTTCTTC.